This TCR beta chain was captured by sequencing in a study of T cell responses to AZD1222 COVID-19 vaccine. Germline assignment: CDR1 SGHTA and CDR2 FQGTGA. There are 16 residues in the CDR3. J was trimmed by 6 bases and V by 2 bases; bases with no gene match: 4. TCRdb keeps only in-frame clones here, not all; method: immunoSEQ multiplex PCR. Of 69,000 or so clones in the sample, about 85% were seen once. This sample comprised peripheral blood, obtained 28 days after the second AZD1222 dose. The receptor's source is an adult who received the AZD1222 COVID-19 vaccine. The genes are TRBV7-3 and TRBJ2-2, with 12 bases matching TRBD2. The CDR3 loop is CASSLSPSGRAGELFF. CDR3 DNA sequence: TGTGCCAGCAGCTTATCCCCTAGCGGGAGGGCCGGGGAGCTGTTTTTT.